This T cell receptor beta chain appears in the sequencing data of a study of blood T cell repertoires in COVID-19. About the study: From T cells, B-cell-depleted T cells, or PBMCs came the material, which was cDNA or gDNA.

CDR3 length equals 15 residues. Trimming removed 3 bases from V and 0 bases from J, with 12 bases in between. CDR1 and CDR2 (germline): DFQATT, SNEGSKA (reference sequence). The repertoire was sequenced with immunoSEQ multiplex PCR; TCRdb's copy has only in-frame clones and lacks some. The sample has 380,000 or so clones, about 86% seen once. The sequence derives from a woman aged 55-69 years with COVID-19, enrolled during active disease. The chain has TRBV20-1 and TRBJ2-1, with a tentative D call TRBD2 (6 bases). The specimen sequenced was peripheral blood. CDR3 DNA sequence: TGCAGTGCTAGTGAGCACGGGAGCTCCTACAATGAGCAGTTCTTC. This gives the protein CSASEHGSSYNEQFF.